Presented here are 6 T cell receptor beta chains from one specimen sequenced in a study of blood T cell repertoires in COVID-19. The method was immunoSEQ multiplex PCR; TCRdb's version includes in-frame clones alone and lacks a portion of them. This table has under 350,000 clones, approximately 89% appearing once. The specimen sequenced was PBMCs or T cells enriched from blood (not recorded which). The receptor set was obtained from a woman aged 18-30 years who had recovered from COVID-19.

The rearrangement uses TRBV6-5 and TRBJ1-6; D is possibly TRBD1 (5 bases). From germline, CDR1 is MNHEY and CDR2 SVGAGI. The CDR3 loop spans 14 amino acids. The V and J ends lost 6 bases and 10 bases respectively, with 16 bases between them. The CDR3 here is CASSGRVGDSPLHF. The CDR3 DNA sequence: TGTGCCAGCAGCGGGAGGGTCGGGGACTCACCCCTCCACTTT.

The chain joins TRBV11-2 to TRBJ1-1; perhaps TRBD1 as D (6 bases). Germline values: CDR1 SGHAT, CDR2 FQNNGV. The ends were cut back, 6 bases at V and 1 base at J, with 18 bases in the middle. There are 16 residues in the CDR3. The CDR3 coding sequence is TGTGCCAGCAGACAACCCCCGGGACAATCGAACACTGAAGCTTTCTTT. Protein sequence: CASRQPPGQSNTEAFF.

V gene TRBV7-8 combines with J gene TRBJ1-2; D is perhaps TRBD1 (5 bases). Germline values: CDR1 SGHVS, CDR2 FQNEAQ. Trimming shortened V by 4 bases and J by 8 bases, and 17 bases separated the two germline ends. The CDR3 extends over 14 amino acids. The CDR3 DNA sequence: TGTGCCAGCAGCTCGGCACCTACCGGGGGGGGCTACACCTTC. Encoded protein: CASSSAPTGGGYTF.

CDR3 loop: CASSPSGTHGGPTDTQYF. CDR3 DNA sequence: TGTGCCAGCAGCCCCAGCGGGACACACGGAGGTCCCACAGATACGCAGTATTTT. V and J are TRBV7-9 and TRBJ2-3; D might be TRBD2 (7 bases). The V and J ends lost 5 bases and 2 bases respectively, with 23 bases between them. This CDR3 has 18 residues. From germline, CDR1 is SEHNR and CDR2 FQNEAQ (reference sequence).

This clone was recorded a few times. The same CDR3 also results from other DNA sequences found in this sample. This chain connects TRBV19 to TRBJ1-5; 8 nucleotides match TRBD1. This CDR3 is 14 amino acids long. Germline V CDR1 and CDR2: LNHDA, SQIVND (reference sequence). V was clipped by 4 bases and J by 2 bases; unmatched bases: 1. Here the CDR3 reads CASSTTGGNQPQHF. The DNA of the CDR3 is TGTGCCAGTAGTACGACAGGGGGCAATCAGCCCCAGCATTTT.

This clone turned up a few times. J is TRBJ2-3 and V is TRBV25-1; TRBD1 agrees at 7 bases. Germline V gives CDR1 MGHDK, CDR2 SYGVNS. V shed 3 bases, J shed 7 bases, and the junction held 10 bases outside the gene matches. The CDR3 runs 15 residues. The chain's CDR3 is CASSDPPPGQNTQYF. The CDR3 DNA sequence: TGTGCCAGCAGTGACCCTCCCCCGGGACAGAATACGCAGTATTTT.